This TCR beta chain came from a study of OX40 agonist ivuxolimab in advanced cancers. Overall study: Prior checkpoint blockade (anti-PD-1, anti-PD-L1 or anti-CTLA-4) was permitted; less than 45% had it. Three dose-escalation patients had partial responses: one with hepatocellular carcinoma and two with cutaneous melanoma. General study points: The investigators did not determine what antigen specificity the expanded peripheral T cells had. More expanded clones were seen, on average, in CD8+ T cells than in CD4+.

Sequencing was performed with immunoSEQ multiplex PCR; in TCRdb, only in-frame clones are kept and a portion is missing. This table holds around 70,000 clones, roughly 86% found once. This CDR3 has 12 residues. CDR1 SGHRS and CDR2 YFSETQ come from the germline V gene. V lost 1 base and J lost 4, with 6 bases in between. A remark on this clone: Antigen specificity is unknown. Other DNA sequences in the sample encode the same CDR3.

This sample comprised CD4+ or CD8+ T cells sorted from blood, obtained in a trial of the OX40 agonist ivuxolimab. The chain has TRBV5-1 and TRBJ2-7; D gene uncertain. The source of this sequence is an adult with an advanced solid tumor such as melanoma, head and neck, liver or kidney cancer. CDR3 residues: CASSLFGYEQYF. The CDR3 DNA reads as TGCGCCAGCAGCTTGTTTGGGTACGAGCAGTACTTC.